The rows below give T cell receptor beta chains drawn from one sample of a study of Ad26.COV2.S vaccination and SARS-CoV-2 variants. The method was immunoSEQ multiplex PCR; TCRdb's version includes in-frame clones alone and lacks a portion of them. The repertoire includes 380,000 or so clones, around 82% of them detected once, and just under 7.5% sits in the top ten. This sample comprised peripheral blood, obtained in a trial of Ad26.COV2.S vaccine versus placebo. These receptor sequences come from a person aged 18-65 years who received the Ad26.COV2.S COVID-19 vaccine or a placebo. Each CDR3 is given without its conserved first and last residue.

j_call | v_call | cdr3_aa
TRBJ1-2 | TRBV13 | ASSLTLNSRYGYT
TRBJ2-7 | TRBV13 | ASSVRANYEQY
TRBJ1-3 | TRBV19 | ASSIRESGSFSGNTIY
TRBJ2-1 | TRBV18 | ASSPREGTYNEQF
TRBJ1-4 | TRBV5-1 | ASSRTGVGEKLF
TRBJ2-3 | TRBV29-1 | SVEDLRLVGDTQY
TRBJ1-3 | TRBV20-1 | SASQAGVGNTIY
TRBJ2-3 | TRBV5-1 | ASSLVREADTQY
TRBJ2-1 | TRBV19 | ASSPSSGIYNEQF
TRBJ1-1 | TRBV2 | ASRGQVGTEAF
TRBJ1-4 | TRBV19 | ASSSRQYEKLF
TRBJ2-2 | TRBV3-1/TRBV3-2 | ASGNRGGGGELF
TRBJ1-6 | TRBV20-1 | SASRAGHNSPLH
TRBJ1-6 | TRBV5-1 | ASSGDRDNSPLH